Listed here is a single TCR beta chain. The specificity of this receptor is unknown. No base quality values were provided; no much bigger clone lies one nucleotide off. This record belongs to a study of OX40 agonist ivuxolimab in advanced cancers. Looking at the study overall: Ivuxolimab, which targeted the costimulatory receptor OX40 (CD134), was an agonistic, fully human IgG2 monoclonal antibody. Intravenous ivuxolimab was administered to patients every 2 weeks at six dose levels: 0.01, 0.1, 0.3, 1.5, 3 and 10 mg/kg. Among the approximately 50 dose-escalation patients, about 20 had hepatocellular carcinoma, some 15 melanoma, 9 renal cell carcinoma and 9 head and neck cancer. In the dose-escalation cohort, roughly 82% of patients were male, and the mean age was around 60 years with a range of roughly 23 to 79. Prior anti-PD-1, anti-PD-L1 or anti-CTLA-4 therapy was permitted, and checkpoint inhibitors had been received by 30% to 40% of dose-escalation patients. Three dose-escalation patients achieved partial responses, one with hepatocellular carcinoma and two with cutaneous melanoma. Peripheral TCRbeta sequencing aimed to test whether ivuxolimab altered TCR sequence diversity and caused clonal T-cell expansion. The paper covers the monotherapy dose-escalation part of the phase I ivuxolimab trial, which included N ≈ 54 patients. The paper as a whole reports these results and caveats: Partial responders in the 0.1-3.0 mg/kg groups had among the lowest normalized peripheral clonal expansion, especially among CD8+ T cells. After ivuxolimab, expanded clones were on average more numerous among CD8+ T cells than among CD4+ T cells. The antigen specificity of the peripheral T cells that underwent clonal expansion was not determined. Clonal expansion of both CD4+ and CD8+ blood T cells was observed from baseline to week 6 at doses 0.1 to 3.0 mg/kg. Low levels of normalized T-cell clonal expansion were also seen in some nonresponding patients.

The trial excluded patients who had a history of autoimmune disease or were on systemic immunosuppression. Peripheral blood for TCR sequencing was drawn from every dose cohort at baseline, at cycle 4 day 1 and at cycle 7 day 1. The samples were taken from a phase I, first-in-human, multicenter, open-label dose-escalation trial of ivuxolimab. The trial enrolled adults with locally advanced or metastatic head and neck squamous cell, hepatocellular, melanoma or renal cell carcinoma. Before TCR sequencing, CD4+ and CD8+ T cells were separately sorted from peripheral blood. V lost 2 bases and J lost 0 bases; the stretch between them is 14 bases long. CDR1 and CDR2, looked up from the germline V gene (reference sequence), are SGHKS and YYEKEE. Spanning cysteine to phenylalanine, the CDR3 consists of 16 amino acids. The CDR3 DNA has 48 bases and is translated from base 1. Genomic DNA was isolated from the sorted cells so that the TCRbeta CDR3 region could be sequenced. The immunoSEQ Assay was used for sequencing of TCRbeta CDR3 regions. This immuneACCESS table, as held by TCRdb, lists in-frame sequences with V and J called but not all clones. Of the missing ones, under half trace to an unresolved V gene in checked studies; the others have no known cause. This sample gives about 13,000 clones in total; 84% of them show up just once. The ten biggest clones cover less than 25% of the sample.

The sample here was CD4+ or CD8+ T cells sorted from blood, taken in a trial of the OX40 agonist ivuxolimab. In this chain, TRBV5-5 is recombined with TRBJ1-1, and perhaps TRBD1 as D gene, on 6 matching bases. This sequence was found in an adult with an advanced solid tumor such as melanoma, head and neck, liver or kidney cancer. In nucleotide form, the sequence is TGTGCCAGCAGCTTTGGGCGGGGGGCCTTGAACACTGAAGCTTTCTTT. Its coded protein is CASSFGRGALNTEAFF.